These T cell receptor beta chains were read from a single sample in a study of shared clonotypes between healthy human individuals. Some clones are missing from TCRdb's copy, which holds only in-frame ones; the method was immunoSEQ multiplex PCR. The table lists approximately 1,500,000 clones, around 97% of them singletons. Input material: naive CD4+ T cells sorted from blood. These receptors all stem from a man aged 25-45 years in good health. Each CDR3 is given with its conserved first and last residue. The D gene is left open where the match is weak. Clone size is shown for a subset of rows, as once, few, many or a class of expanded clone.

abundance	v_gene	d_gene	j_gene	CDR3aa	CDR3nt
-	TRBV5-4	TRBD1	TRBJ2-2	CASSAPGQGSLGGELFF	TGTGCCAGCAGCGCTCCGGGACAGGGGAGTTTGGGCGGGGAGCTGTTTTTT
-	TRBV5-1	-	TRBJ1-4	CASSLAPDGYNEKLFF	TGCGCCAGCAGCTTGGCTCCTGACGGATATAATGAAAAACTGTTTTTT
-	TRBV5-1	TRBD1	TRBJ2-7	CASSLEGTGAYEQYF	TGCGCCAGCAGCTTGGAAGGGACAGGGGCCTACGAGCAGTACTTC
-	TRBV11-2	TRBD1	TRBJ1-2	CASSRNRGLSNYGYTF	TGTGCCAGCAGCCGAAACAGGGGGCTGTCTAACTATGGCTACACCTTC
-	TRBV28	-	TRBJ2-7	CASSFAGNTRYEQYF	TGTGCCAGCAGTTTCGCAGGTAACACTCGCTACGAGCAGTACTTC
-	TRBV18	TRBD2	TRBJ2-2	CASCRSGVNTGELFF	TGTGCCAGCTGCCGAAGCGGGGTGAACACCGGGGAGCTGTTTTTT
-	TRBV6-1	-	TRBJ1-5	CASSDFTRPQHF	TGTGCCAGCAGTGATTTCACGCGTCCCCAGCATTTT
-	TRBV28	-	TRBJ1-5	CASSLAVGQPQHF	TGTGCCAGCAGTTTAGCTGTCGGTCAGCCCCAGCATTTT
-	TRBV5-1	-	TRBJ2-7	CASSLDRVSYEQYF	TGCGCCAGCAGCTTGGACAGGGTGTCGTACGAGCAGTACTTC
once	TRBV28	-	TRBJ2-2	CASSPPAGELFF	TGTGCCAGCAGTCCCCCTGCCGGGGAGCTGTTTTTT
-	TRBV7-3	-	TRBJ2-2	CASSLSLDTGELFF	TGTGCCAGCAGCTTAAGCTTAGACACCGGGGAGCTGTTTTTT
-	TRBV23-1	-	TRBJ2-2	CASTLLRELFF	TGCGCCAGCACTCTCTTACGGGAGCTGTTTTTT
-	TRBV10-3	-	TRBJ2-1	CAIGWTGVYNEQFF	TGTGCCATCGGATGGACTGGGGTGTACAATGAGCAGTTCTTC
-	TRBV27	-	TRBJ2-7	CASSYAPRGSSYEQYF	TGTGCCAGCAGTTACGCCCCCCGGGGGAGCTCCTACGAGCAGTACTTC
-	TRBV2	-	TRBJ1-1	CASSEAGEYTEAFF	TGTGCCAGCAGTGAAGCGGGAGAGTACACTGAAGCTTTCTTT
-	TRBV27	TRBD2	TRBJ2-3	CASSSGLAGADTQYF	TGTGCCAGCAGTTCCGGACTAGCGGGAGCAGATACGCAGTATTTT
-	TRBV5-1	-	TRBJ1-1	CASSLSGGMNTEAFF	TGCGCCAGCAGCTTGTCGGGGGGGATGAACACTGAAGCTTTCTTT
-	TRBV5-4	-	TRBJ2-7	CASSWDRKEQYF	TGTGCCAGCAGCTGGGATCGTAAGGAGCAGTACTTC
once	TRBV28	TRBD1	TRBJ1-4	CASSQQQGGGEKLFF	TGTGCCAGCAGTCAGCAGCAGGGGGGAGGTGAAAAACTGTTTTTT
-	TRBV21-1	-	TRBJ2-7	CASSKWDSYF	TGTGCCAGCAGCAAATGGGACAGTTACTTC
-	TRBV27	TRBD1	TRBJ2-6	CASSLGTGSLSGANVLTF	TGTGCCAGCAGTTTAGGGACAGGGAGCCTCTCTGGGGCCAACGTCCTGACTTTC
-	TRBV7-2	-	TRBJ2-1	CASSPGTSGGNEQFF	TGTGCCAGCAGCCCCGGGACATCGGGAGGTAATGAGCAGTTCTTC
-	TRBV19	-	TRBJ2-4	CASSTPTGIMGNIQYF	TGTGCCAGTAGTACCCCTACAGGGATAATGGGGAACATTCAGTACTTC
-	TRBV6-5	-	TRBJ2-2	CASSFVPGGGELFF	TGTGCCAGCAGTTTCGTCCCTGGCGGCGGGGAGCTGTTTTTT
once	TRBV14	TRBD1	TRBJ1-2	CASSQDIQGVYYGYTF	TGTGCCAGCAGCCAAGATATCCAGGGGGTTTACTATGGCTACACCTTC
-	TRBV18	TRBD2	TRBJ2-7	CASSPRGAGGLREQYF	TGTGCCAGCTCACCAAGGGGAGCGGGAGGGCTACGAGAGCAGTACTTC
-	TRBV10-3	-	TRBJ2-3	CAITRGGGTDTQYF	TGTGCCATCACCCGGGGAGGAGGTACAGATACGCAGTATTTT
-	TRBV5-1	TRBD2	TRBJ2-3	CASSPGTSRNTDTQYF	TGCGCCAGCAGCCCAGGGACTAGCAGGAACACAGATACGCAGTATTTT
-	TRBV15	-	TRBJ2-1	CATSSYVYNEQFF	TGTGCCACCAGCAGTTATGTGTACAATGAGCAGTTCTTC
-	TRBV7-7	TRBD1	TRBJ1-4	CASSIGQGGVEKLFF	TGTGCCAGCAGCATCGGACAGGGAGGGGTTGAAAAACTGTTTTTT
-	TRBV5-6	TRBD1	TRBJ2-1	CASSRDSNNEQFF	TGTGCCAGCAGCCGGGACAGTAACAATGAGCAGTTCTTC
-	TRBV29-1	-	TRBJ1-1	CSVGRGRNTEAFF	TGCAGCGTTGGGAGGGGCAGGAACACTGAAGCTTTCTTT
-	TRBV7-2	-	TRBJ2-7	CASSFGRGSYEQYF	TGTGCCAGCAGCTTTGGGCGGGGTTCCTACGAGCAGTACTTC
once	TRBV30	TRBD2	TRBJ2-7	CAWSSQRGNYEQYF	TGTGCCTGGAGTTCGCAGCGGGGGAACTACGAGCAGTACTTC
-	TRBV5-4	-	TRBJ2-2	CASSWRGSNRDRELFF	TGTGCCAGCAGCTGGCGGGGGTCGAACAGGGACCGGGAGCTGTTTTTT
-	TRBV7-2	TRBD2	TRBJ2-7	CASSLGAGVAGGPDEQYF	TGTGCCAGCAGCTTAGGGGCAGGGGTGGCGGGAGGGCCGGACGAGCAGTACTTC
-	TRBV7-9	-	TRBJ2-1	CASPGGVGTTEQFF	TGTGCCAGCCCCGGCGGGGTAGGGACAACTGAGCAGTTCTTC
-	TRBV6-1	TRBD1	TRBJ1-3	CASSEVVGQIGNTIYF	TGTGCCAGCAGTGAAGTGGTGGGACAGATCGGAAACACCATATATTTT
-	TRBV9	-	TRBJ1-5	CASSVTGDQPQHF	TGTGCCAGCAGCGTCACGGGGGATCAGCCCCAGCATTTT
-	TRBV5-4	-	TRBJ2-3	CASSLVGGGSTDTQYF	TGTGCCAGCAGCTTGGTTGGTGGCGGTAGCACAGATACGCAGTATTTT
-	TRBV11-2	-	TRBJ2-1	CASSLDRDRNEQFF	TGTGCCAGCAGCTTAGATCGGGATAGGAATGAGCAGTTCTTC
-	TRBV21-1	-	TRBJ2-7	CASSIITGSSYEQYF	TGTGCCAGCAGCATAATAACAGGGAGCTCCTACGAGCAGTACTTC
-	TRBV7-8	TRBD1	TRBJ1-1	CASSSIPGQRMNTEAFF	TGTGCCAGCAGCTCTATACCGGGACAGAGAATGAACACTGAAGCTTTCTTT
-	TRBV27	-	TRBJ1-2	CASSFQQGIHGYTF	TGTGCCAGCAGTTTCCAGCAGGGGATACATGGCTACACCTTC
-	TRBV7-3	-	TRBJ2-5	CASGYSVYQETQYF	TGTGCCAGCGGATACTCCGTGTACCAAGAGACCCAGTACTTC
-	TRBV2	-	TRBJ2-3	CASMRLVGGDTQYF	TGTGCCAGCATGAGGCTAGTCGGTGGGGATACGCAGTATTTT
few	TRBV18	-	TRBJ2-7	CASSPPSSYEQYF	TGTGCCAGCTCACCCCCGAGCTCCTACGAGCAGTACTTC
-	TRBV15	-	TRBJ1-1	CATSRSETEAFF	TGTGCCACCAGCAGATCAGAAACTGAAGCTTTCTTT
-	TRBV10-3	-	TRBJ1-3	CAISWEGNTIYF	TGTGCCATCAGTTGGGAGGGAAACACCATATATTTT